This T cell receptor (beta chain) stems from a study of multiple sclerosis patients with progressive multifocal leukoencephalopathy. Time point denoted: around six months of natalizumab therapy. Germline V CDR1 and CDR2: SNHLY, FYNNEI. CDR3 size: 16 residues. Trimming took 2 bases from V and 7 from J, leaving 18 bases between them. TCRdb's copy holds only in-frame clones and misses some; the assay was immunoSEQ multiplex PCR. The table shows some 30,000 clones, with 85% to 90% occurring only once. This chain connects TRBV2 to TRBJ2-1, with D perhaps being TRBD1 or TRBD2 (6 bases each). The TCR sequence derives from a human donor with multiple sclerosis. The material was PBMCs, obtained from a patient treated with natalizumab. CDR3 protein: CASSEKGGLPGNEQFF. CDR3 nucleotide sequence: TGTGCCAGCAGTGAAAAGGGGGGCCTTCCCGGGAATGAGCAGTTCTTC.